This T cell receptor (beta chain) was obtained from a study of blood T cell repertoires in COVID-19. For the study at large: Acute and convalescent COVID-19 samples came from the United States, Italy and Spain. In each case, the material was cDNA or gDNA derived from T cells, B-cell-depleted T cells, or PBMCs.

This study enrolled people aged about 18 to 90 from about 26 US geographic areas. In the authors' workflow: The authors estimated nucleated cell counts from reference gene primer amplification. Assay used: immunoSEQ multiplex PCR; TCRdb lists only in-frame clones, some missing. Clone size and the V and J calls come from that table; the DNA yielded D and trimming. The sample has 300,000 to 400,000 clones, 85% to 90% seen once. Sequencing used PBMCs or T cells enriched from blood (not recorded which). The receptor was isolated from a woman aged 25 to 39 with acute COVID-19.

As DNA, the CDR3 is TGCAGTGCTTTGGGGGGATACGAGCAGTACTTC. Residues: CSALGGYEQYF. The J gene is TRBJ2-7, the V gene TRBV20-1, with D possibly matching TRBD2 (6 bases). V was trimmed by 5 bases and J by 4 bases, leaving 9 bases between them. This CDR3 is built from 11 residues. The V gene's germline CDR1 is DFQATT and CDR2 SNEGSKA (reference sequence).